The entry that follows covers one T cell receptor beta chain sequence. Its antigen remains unknown. The sample originates from a study of shared clonotypes between healthy human individuals. Germline CDR1 MGHRA, CDR2 YSYEKL. V shed 1 base and J 2 bases; nucleotides not matched to a gene: 7. The CDR3 has 17 residues. Produced via immunoSEQ multiplex PCR; TCRdb's table is partial and in-frame only. The sample has about 2.2 million clones; 93% are singletons. Study-level results: When naive CD4 clonotypes were compared across four donors, around 4.6% were shared. Exclusively blood specimens were collected; tissue repertoires likely differ.

Cells designated naive CD8 were CD45RO-negative and were positively selected for CCR7, with terminally differentiated effector memory CD45RA+ cells excluded. This receptor was obtained from a man between 18 and 29 years old in good health. Some clones in this sample may be carry-over from other donors' samples. The specimen sequenced was naive CD8+ T cells from PBMCs. The chain employs TRBV4-1 and TRBJ2-2, with 7 positions matching TRBD2. The CDR3 reads CASSQVKAGLNTGELFF. The CDR3 region has the DNA TGCGCCAGCAGCCAAGTGAAAGCGGGACTAAACACCGGGGAGCTGTTTTTT.